Presented here are 5 T cell receptor beta chains from one specimen sequenced in a study of T cells in Graves' hyperthyroidism and ophthalmopathy (dated by TCRdb to 2018 to 2020). The protocol used for the library was multiplex PCR. The instrument given in TCRdb is Illumina HiSeq 2000. TCR beta CDR3 regions were amplified from RNA transcripts. For the first round of RT-PCR on the TCR CDR3, the HTBI primer set was used together with the Qiagen OneStep RT-PCR kit. TCRdb itself trimmed the public reads at Q25 with fastp, ran MiXCR and retained productive beta chains. Each CDR3 protein appears once, grouped with its most common genes and DNA. In all, the sample holds about 600,000 distinct CDR3 sequences, and more than 15% of those were seen once. 3% to 4% of the sample is taken by the ten largest. Sequences were obtained from blood. The source of these receptors is a woman between 35 and 50 years old with Graves' ophthalmopathy.

CDR3 sequence (DNA): TGCAGCCAACCATCATGGGCAGACCCCACAGATACGCAGTATTTT. Amino acid sequence: CSQPSWADPTDTQYF. The chain is built from TRBV20-1 and TRBJ2-3; D unresolved. The germline CDR1 and CDR2 sequences are DFQATT and SNEGSKA (reference sequence). The CDR3 contains 15 residues.

The CDR3 DNA follows: TGTGCCAGCACCTCCCTTAGCCGGCCCCAGCATTTT. Protein: CASTSLSRPQHF. The rearrangement joins TRBV28 to TRBJ1-5; D unresolved. The germline gives CDR1 MDHEN, CDR2 SYDVKM. The CDR3 loop spans 12 amino acids. Trimming shortened V by 7 bases and J by 9 bases, and 13 bases separated the two germline ends.

This clonotype was counted only a few times. DNA of the CDR3: TGTGCCTACCGAATCTGGTCTGGGCGGGGGCGGCCCAGCGGTACGCAGTATTTT. Its translation: CAYRIWSGRGRPSGTQYF. The chain combines TRBV30 with TRBJ2-3; D is possibly TRBD2 (7 bases). Trimming stripped 7 bases from V and 8 bases from J, with 34 bases between. This CDR3 spans 18 amino acids. The germline V gene encodes CDR1 GTSNPN and CDR2 SVGIG (reference sequence).

This clonotype was found many times. The rearrangement joins TRBV28 to TRBJ1-5; D unclear. The germline V gene has CDR1 MDHEN and CDR2 SYDVKM. This CDR3 comprises 12 residues. The germline V and J ends were trimmed by 2 bases and 10 bases, with 9 bases remaining between them. CDR3 sequence: CASSLPGKPQHF. CDR3 in DNA: TGTGCCAGCAGTTTACCTGGGAAACCCCAGCATTTT. The full variable domain, completed using reference TRBV28 and TRBJ1-5, is DVKVTQSSRYLVKRTGEKVFLECVQDMDHENMFWYRQDPGLGLRLIYFSYDVKMKEKGDIPEGYSVSREKKERFSLILESASTNQTSMYLCASSLPGKPQHFGDGTRLSIL.

In the case of this clonotype: With a much larger clone just one base away, this may be a read error. The chain is built from TRBV7-3 and TRBJ1-6; D not resolved. The CDR3 runs to 16 residues. The V gene's germline CDR1 is SGHTA and CDR2 FQGTGA. The CDR3 DNA reads TGTGCCAGCAGTCTCAGATCGAGCTCCTATAATTCAGCCCTCCACTTT. Amino acid sequence: CASSLRSSSYNSALHF.